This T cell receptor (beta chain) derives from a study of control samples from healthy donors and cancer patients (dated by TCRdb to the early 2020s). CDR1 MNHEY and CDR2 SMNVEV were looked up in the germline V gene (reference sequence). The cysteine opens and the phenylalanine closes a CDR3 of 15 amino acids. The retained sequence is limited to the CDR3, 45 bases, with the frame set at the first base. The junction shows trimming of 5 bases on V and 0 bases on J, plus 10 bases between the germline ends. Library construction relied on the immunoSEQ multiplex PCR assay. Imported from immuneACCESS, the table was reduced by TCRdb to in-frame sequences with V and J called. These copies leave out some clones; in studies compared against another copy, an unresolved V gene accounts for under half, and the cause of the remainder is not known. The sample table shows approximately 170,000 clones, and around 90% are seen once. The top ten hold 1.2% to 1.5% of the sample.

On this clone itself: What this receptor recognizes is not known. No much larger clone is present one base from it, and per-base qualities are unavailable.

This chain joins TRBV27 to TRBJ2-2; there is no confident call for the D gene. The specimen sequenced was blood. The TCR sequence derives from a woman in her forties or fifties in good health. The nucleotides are TGTGCCAGCAGTCTCCGGACGGCGAACACCGGGGAGCTGTTTTTT. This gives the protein CASSLRTANTGELFF.